This TCR beta chain came from a study of T cells in Graves' hyperthyroidism and ophthalmopathy. This clonotype has at least ten counts. RNA transcripts gave rise to amplified TCR beta CDR3 regions. The HTBI primer set drove a first-round RT-PCR of the TCR CDR3. TCRdb re-called the multiplex PCR reads through MiXCR, storing one row per CDR3 protein. The top ten clones hold roughly 10% of a sample with some 740,000 distinct CDR3 sequences, 13% to 15% of them seen once. The germline CDR1 and CDR2 sequences are SNHLY and FYNNEI. This CDR3 has 17 residues. V shed 2 bases, J shed 4 bases, and the junction held 6 bases outside the gene matches.

The clonotype comes from a woman younger than 35 with Graves' hyperthyroidism. Specimen: blood. The genes are TRBV2 and TRBJ2-2; 11 bases fit TRBD2. The CDR3 is CASSERGGTSGTGELFF. Here the CDR3 DNA reads TGTGCCAGCAGTGAAAGGGGGGGGACTAGCGGCACCGGGGAGCTGTTTTTT.